A single T cell receptor (beta chain) is shown here with its context. Its specificity is not known. The sample comes from a study of shared clonotypes between healthy human individuals. Findings and limits, study-wide: The study generally estimated greater richness for naive than memory subsets. Rarefaction exposed incomplete sorted-subset sequencing despite large depth.

Healthy adults negative for HIV, lacking recent acute infections or vaccinations, served as donors. Germline assignment: CDR1 SGHNT and CDR2 YYREEE (reference sequence). Trimming took 3 bases from V and 3 from J; bases not matched to a gene: 6. CDR3 size: 17 residues. For each subset, genomic DNA was distributed in equal portions over several immunoSEQ plates. Measured with immunoSEQ multiplex PCR; TCRdb has only the in-frame clones, and not every one. The sample records about 2.3 million clones, about nine tenths being singletons. The receptor's source is a man between 18 and 35 years old in good health. Some clones in this sample may be carry-over from other donors' samples. The rearrangement joins TRBV5-4 to TRBJ2-3; 14 bases map to TRBD2. The sample taken for sequencing was naive CD4+ T cells from PBMCs. Subset defined: CD45RA+ positively selected. CDR3 bases: TGTGCCAGCAGCTCAGGGACTAGCGGGAGTGGTACAGATACGCAGTATTTT. Its protein product is CASSSGTSGSGTDTQYF.